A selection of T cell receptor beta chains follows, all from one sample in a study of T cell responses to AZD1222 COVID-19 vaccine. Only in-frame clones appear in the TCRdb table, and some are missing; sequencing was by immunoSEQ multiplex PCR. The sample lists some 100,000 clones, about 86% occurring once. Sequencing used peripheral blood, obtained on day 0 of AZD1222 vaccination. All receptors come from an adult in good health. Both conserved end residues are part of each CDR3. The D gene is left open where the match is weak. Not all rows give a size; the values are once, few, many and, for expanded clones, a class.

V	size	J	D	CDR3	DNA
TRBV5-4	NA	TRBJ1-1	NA	CASSLGAGTNTEAFF	TGTGCCAGCAGCTTGGGAGCAGGGACGAACACTGAAGCTTTCTTT
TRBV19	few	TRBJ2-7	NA	CASTNGALTEQYF	TGTGCCAGTACCAATGGAGCCCTCACCGAGCAGTACTTC
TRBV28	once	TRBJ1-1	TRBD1	CASSLVSRGLGLNTEAFF	TGTGCCAGCAGTTTGGTGAGTAGGGGGCTTGGTTTGAACACTGAAGCTTTCTTT
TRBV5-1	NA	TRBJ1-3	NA	CASSLGSSTGNTIYF	TGCGCCAGCAGCTTAGGAAGCAGCACGGGAAACACCATATATTTT
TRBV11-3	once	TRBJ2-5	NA	CASSLVDGETQYF	TGTGCCAGCAGCTTAGTAGACGGTGAGACCCAGTACTTC
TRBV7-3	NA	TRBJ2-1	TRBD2	CASSSSGGFYNEQFF	TGTGCCAGCAGCTCCAGCGGGGGCTTTTACAATGAGCAGTTCTTC
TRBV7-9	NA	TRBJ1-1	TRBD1	CASSRQGSHTEAFF	TGTGCCAGCAGCCGACAGGGAAGTCACACTGAAGCTTTCTTT
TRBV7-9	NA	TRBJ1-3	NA	CASSTPPGHQKDSGNTIYF	TGTGCCAGCAGCACCCCTCCGGGCCACCAAAAAGACTCTGGAAACACCATATATTTT
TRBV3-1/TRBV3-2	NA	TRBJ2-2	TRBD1	CASSRAGGSGELFF	TGTGCCAGCAGCCGGGCAGGGGGCAGCGGGGAGCTGTTTTTT
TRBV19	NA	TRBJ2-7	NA	CASSGGYEQYF	TGTGCCAGTAGTGGGGGGTACGAGCAGTACTTC
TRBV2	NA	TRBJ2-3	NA	CASGGTRFTDTQYF	TGTGCCAGCGGCGGAACGAGATTCACAGATACGCAGTATTTT
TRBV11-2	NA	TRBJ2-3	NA	CASSFRAGSVPDTQYF	TGTGCCAGCAGCTTTCGGGCGGGGTCAGTCCCAGATACGCAGTATTTT
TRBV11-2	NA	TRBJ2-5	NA	CASSLGRSQETQYF	TGTGCCAGCAGCTTAGGAAGGAGCCAAGAGACCCAGTACTTC
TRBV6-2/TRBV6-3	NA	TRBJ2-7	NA	CASSRTPGTIAYEQYF	TGTGCCAGCAGTCGTACCCCAGGGACAATAGCCTACGAGCAGTACTTC
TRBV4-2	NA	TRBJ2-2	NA	CASSQDTATELFF	TGTGCCAGCAGCCAAGATACAGCGACGGAGCTGTTTTTT
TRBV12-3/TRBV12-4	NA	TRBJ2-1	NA	CASSLGTDNEQFF	TGTGCCAGCAGTTTGGGGACTGACAATGAGCAGTTCTTC
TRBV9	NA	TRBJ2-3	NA	CASSPSATSQSTQYF	TGTGCCAGCAGCCCGAGCGCGACTTCTCAAAGTACGCAGTATTTT
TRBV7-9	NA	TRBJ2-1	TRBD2	CAVRASGSEEGSYNEQFF	TGTGCCGTCCGGGCTAGCGGGAGTGAAGAGGGGTCCTACAATGAGCAGTTCTTC
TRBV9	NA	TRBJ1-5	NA	CASSFSGRDQPQHF	TGTGCCAGCAGTTTCTCGGGGAGGGATCAGCCCCAGCATTTT
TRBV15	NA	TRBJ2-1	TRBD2	CATSRDFGEREGRFIWNEQFF	TGTGCCACCAGCAGAGATTTCGGGGAGCGGGAGGGCCGCTTTATTTGGAATGAGCAGTTCTTC
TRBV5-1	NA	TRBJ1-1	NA	CASSLTMGTLNTEAFF	TGCGCCAGCAGCTTGACGATGGGCACCCTGAACACTGAAGCTTTCTTT
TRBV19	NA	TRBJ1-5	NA	CASNAGGEGYSNQPQHF	TGTGCCAGTAACGCAGGTGGAGAAGGGTATAGCAATCAGCCCCAGCATTTT
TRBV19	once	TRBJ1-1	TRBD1	CASTTLTGGGTEAFF	TGTGCCAGTACTACCCTGACAGGGGGGGGCACTGAAGCTTTCTTT
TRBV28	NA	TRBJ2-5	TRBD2	CASSFLAGGQETQYF	TGTGCCAGCAGTTTCCTAGCGGGGGGCCAAGAGACCCAGTACTTC
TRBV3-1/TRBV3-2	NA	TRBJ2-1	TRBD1	CASSPRDRSYNEQFF	TGTGCCAGCAGCCCCCGGGACAGGTCCTACAATGAGCAGTTCTTC
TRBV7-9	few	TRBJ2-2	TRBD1	CASSKIRGTGTLSNTGELFF	TGTGCCAGCAGCAAGATCCGAGGGACAGGAACCCTTTCGAACACCGGGGAGCTGTTTTTT
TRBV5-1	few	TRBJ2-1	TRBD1	CASGRVRQGVNEQFF	TGCGCCAGCGGTCGAGTGAGACAGGGGGTCAATGAGCAGTTCTTC
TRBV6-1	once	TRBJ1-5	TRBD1	CASSEGSLQGAQPQHF	TGTGCCAGCAGTGAAGGGTCCCTACAGGGGGCTCAGCCCCAGCATTTT
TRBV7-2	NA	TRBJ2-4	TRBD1	CASSSQGALVKNIQYF	TGTGCCAGCAGCTCCCAGGGGGCTTTGGTCAAAAACATTCAGTACTTC
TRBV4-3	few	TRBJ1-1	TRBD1	CASSQGTGGRNTEAFF	TGCGCCAGCAGCCAAGGGACAGGGGGCCGGAACACTGAAGCTTTCTTT
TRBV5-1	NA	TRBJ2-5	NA	CASSLDLGETQYF	TGCGCCAGCAGCTTGGATCTGGGGGAGACCCAGTACTTC
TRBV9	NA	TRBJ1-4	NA	CASSVKTTNEKLFF	TGTGCCAGCAGCGTTAAAACAACTAATGAAAAACTGTTTTTT
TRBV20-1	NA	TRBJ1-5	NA	CSASEPSARGNQPQHF	TGCAGTGCTAGTGAGCCTTCTGCAAGGGGCAATCAGCCCCAGCATTTT
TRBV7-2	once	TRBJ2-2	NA	CASSQHGTNEGELFF	TGTGCCAGCAGCCAGCACGGGACCAATGAGGGGGAGCTGTTTTTT
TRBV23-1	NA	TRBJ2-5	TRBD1	CASRYTGGVSETQYF	TGCGCCAGCAGATACACAGGGGGTGTTTCAGAGACCCAGTACTTC
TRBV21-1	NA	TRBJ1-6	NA	CASGRGHPLSPLHF	TGTGCCAGCGGTAGGGGACACCCCCTATCACCCCTCCACTTT
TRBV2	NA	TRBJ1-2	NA	CASRETVGYTF	TGTGCCAGCAGGGAGACAGTTGGCTACACCTTC
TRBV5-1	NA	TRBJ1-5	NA	CASSPDRSGQPQHF	TGCGCCAGCAGCCCGGATCGGTCAGGGCAGCCCCAGCATTTT
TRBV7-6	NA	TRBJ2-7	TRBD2	CASSSGGTSSYEQYF	TGTGCCAGCAGTTCGGGGGGGACCTCCTCCTACGAGCAGTACTTC